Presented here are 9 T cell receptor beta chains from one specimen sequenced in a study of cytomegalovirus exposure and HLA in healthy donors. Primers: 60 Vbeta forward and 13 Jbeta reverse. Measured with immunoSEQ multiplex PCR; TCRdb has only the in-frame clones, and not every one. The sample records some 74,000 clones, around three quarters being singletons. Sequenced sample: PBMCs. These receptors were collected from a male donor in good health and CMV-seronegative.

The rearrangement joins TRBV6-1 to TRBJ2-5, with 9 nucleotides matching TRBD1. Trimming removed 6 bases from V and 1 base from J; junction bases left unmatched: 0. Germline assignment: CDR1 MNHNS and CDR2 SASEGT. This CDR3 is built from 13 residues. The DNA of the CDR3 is TGTGCCAGCAGGGACAGGGGCCAAGAGACCCAGTACTTC. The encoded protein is CASRDRGQETQYF.

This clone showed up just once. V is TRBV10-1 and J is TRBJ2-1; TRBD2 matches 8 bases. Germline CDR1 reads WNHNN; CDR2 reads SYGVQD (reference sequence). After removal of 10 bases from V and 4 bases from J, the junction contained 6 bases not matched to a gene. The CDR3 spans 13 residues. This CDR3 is CATGLASYNEQFF. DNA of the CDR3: TGCGCCACTGGACTAGCCTCGTACAATGAGCAGTTCTTC.

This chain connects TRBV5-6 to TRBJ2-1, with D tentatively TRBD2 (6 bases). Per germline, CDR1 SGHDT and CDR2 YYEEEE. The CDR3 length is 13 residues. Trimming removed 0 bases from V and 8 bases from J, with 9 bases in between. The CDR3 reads CASSLEPGDEQFF. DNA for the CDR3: TGTGCCAGCAGCTTGGAACCGGGGGATGAGCAGTTCTTC.

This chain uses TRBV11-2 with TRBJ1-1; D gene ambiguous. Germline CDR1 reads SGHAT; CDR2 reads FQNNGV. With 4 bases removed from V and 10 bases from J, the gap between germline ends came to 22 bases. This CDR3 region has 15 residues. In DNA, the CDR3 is TGTGCCAGCAGCTCAATATCTGGTCCTCCGGAGGGAGCTTTCTTT. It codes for CASSSISGPPEGAFF.

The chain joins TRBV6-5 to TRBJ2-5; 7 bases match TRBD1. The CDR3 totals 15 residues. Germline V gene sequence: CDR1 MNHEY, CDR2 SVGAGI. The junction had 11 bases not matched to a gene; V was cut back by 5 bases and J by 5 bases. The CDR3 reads CASSVLGQLQETQYF. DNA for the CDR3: TGTGCCAGCAGTGTCCTGGGACAGCTGCAGGAGACCCAGTACTTC.

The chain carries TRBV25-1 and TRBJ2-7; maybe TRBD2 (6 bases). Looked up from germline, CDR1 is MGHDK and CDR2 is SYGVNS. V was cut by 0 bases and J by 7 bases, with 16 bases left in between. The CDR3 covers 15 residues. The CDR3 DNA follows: TGTGCCAGCAGTGAATATGGGTCGGTCGGGGGTGAGCAGTACTTC. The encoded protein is CASSEYGSVGGEQYF.

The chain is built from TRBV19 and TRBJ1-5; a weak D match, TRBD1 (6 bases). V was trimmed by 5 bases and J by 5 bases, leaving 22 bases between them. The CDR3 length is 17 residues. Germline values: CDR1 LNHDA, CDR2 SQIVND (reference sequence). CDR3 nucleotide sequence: TGTGCCAGTAGTCGCCCGGTTCTTGGGGGCTCTTATCAGCCCCAGCATTTT. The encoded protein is CASSRPVLGGSYQPQHF.

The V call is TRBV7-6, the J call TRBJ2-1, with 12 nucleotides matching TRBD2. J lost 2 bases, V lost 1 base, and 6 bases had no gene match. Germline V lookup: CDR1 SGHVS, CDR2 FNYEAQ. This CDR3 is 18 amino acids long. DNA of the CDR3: TGTGCCAGCAGCTTAGAGGCTAGCGGGGGGGCAGCCTACAATGAGCAGTTCTTC. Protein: CASSLEASGGAAYNEQFF.

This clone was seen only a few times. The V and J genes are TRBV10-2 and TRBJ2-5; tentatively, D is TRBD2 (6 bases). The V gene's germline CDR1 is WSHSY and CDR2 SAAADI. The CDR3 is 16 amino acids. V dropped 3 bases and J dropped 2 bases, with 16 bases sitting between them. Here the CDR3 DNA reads TGCGCCAGCAGTGATCTGGGGCGGGGATCTCAAGAGACCCAGTACTTC. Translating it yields CASSDLGRGSQETQYF.